This entry is about one T cell receptor (beta chain). The data stem from a study of blood T cell repertoires in COVID-19. Study details: Samples representing acute and convalescent COVID-19 were sourced from the United States, Italy and Spain. From T cells, B-cell-depleted T cells, or PBMCs came the material, which was cDNA or gDNA.

Germline CDR1 is SGHVS and CDR2 is FNYEAQ. The ends lost 5 bases at V and 4 bases at J; junction bases unmatched: 9. This CDR3 is built from 15 residues. Source study methods: Nucleated cell number was recorded as an estimate derived from reference gene primer amplification. Method: immunoSEQ multiplex PCR; TCRdb's copy keeps in-frame clones and lacks some. V, J and clone size reflect that table, while D and trimming were determined from the DNA. This table has under 200,000 clones, approximately 83% appearing once. The source material was peripheral blood. The genes are TRBV7-6 and TRBJ1-2; 8 bases line up with TRBD1. The receptor was derived from a human donor with acute or convalescent COVID-19. The donor label of this sample is uncertain. CDR3 sequence reads: CASSVTPRGPYGYTF. Written as DNA, the CDR3 is TGTGCCAGCAGCGTAACCCCCAGGGGGCCCTATGGCTACACCTTC.